This TCR beta chain derives from a study of cytomegalovirus exposure and HLA in healthy donors. The CDR3 totals 11 residues. The germline CDR1 and CDR2 sequences are SQVTM and ANQGSEA. Trimming took 5 bases from V and 1 from J, leaving 2 bases between them. Remarks on this clone: Its antigen is unidentified.

Study-level findings and limits: A list of around 150 TCR beta chains associated with cytomegalovirus was given.

Here immunoSEQ multiplex PCR was the method, and the copy in TCRdb shows in-frame clones only, minus some. Of around 190,000 clones listed, around 86% were seen once; the top ten hold around 7.2%. The chain recombines TRBV29-1 with TRBJ2-2; D is unclear. This sequence was found in a man aged 30-40 years in good health and CMV-seropositive. Sequencing was performed on PBMCs. The CDR3 DNA reads TGCAGCGTTCAGAACACCGGGGAGCTGTTTTTT. Encoded protein: CSVQNTGELFF.